The clone carrying this T cell receptor beta chain was found many times. Its antigen is not known. TCRdb reprocessed the reads with MiXCR, giving one entry per CDR3 protein. The sample shows approximately 140,000 distinct CDR3 sequences, 7% to 9.5% of them seen only once. This sample is part of a study of T cell repertoires in cytomegalovirus infection. At the level of the study: Through public TCR beta signatures, both CMV infection and matching HLA type were indicated. Study outcomes and limitations: CMV-specific TCR beta clonotypes restricted by HLA-C dominated the ex vivo response. Summed frequency of shared TCR beta families picked out CMV carriers who also had the relevant HLA.

The V end was cut by 0 bases, the J end by 8 bases, with 11 bases between. The CDR3 runs 14 residues. Germline CDR1 is SGHRS and CDR2 is YFSETQ. The source of this sequence is a human donor in good health (CMV status not recorded). Some clones in this sample may be carry-over from other donors' samples. Input material: PBMCs. The gene calls are TRBV5-1 and TRBJ1-4, with D unclear. The CDR3 sequence is CASSLGGFQEKLFF. CDR3 nucleotides: TGCGCCAGCAGCTTGGGTGGATTTCAGGAAAAACTGTTTTTT.